The next 32 T cell receptor beta chains were all read from a single sample in a study of cytomegalovirus exposure and HLA in healthy donors. PCR amplification relied on 60 Vbeta primers (plus 13 Jbeta primers). Libraries were prepared by immunoSEQ multiplex PCR; TCRdb keeps only in-frame clonotypes and omits some of them. The sample includes 95,000 to 130,000 clones, 50% to 65% of them seen just once. The sample taken for sequencing was PBMCs. Receptors originate from a woman between 40 and 55 years old in good health and CMV-seropositive.

The V gene is TRBV4-2, the J gene TRBJ2-7; 10 bases align to TRBD1. Germline loops: CDR1 LGHNA, CDR2 YNFKEQ. Trimming took 0 bases from V and 3 from J; bases not matched to a gene: 5. This CDR3 contains 16 residues. The CDR3 sequence is CASSQEDRTGGYEQYF. CDR3 in DNA: TGTGCCAGCAGCCAAGAGGACCGGACAGGGGGCTACGAGCAGTACTTC.

This clone has ten or more counts. This chain's CDR3 is CASSRTGQTEAFF. CDR3 sequence (DNA): TGCGCCAGCAGCCGGACAGGGCAGACTGAAGCTTTCTTT. V usage is TRBV4-1 and J usage is TRBJ1-1; the match to TRBD1 covers 8 bases. The germline CDR1 and CDR2 sequences are MGHRA and YSYEKL. J was trimmed by 5 bases and V by 4 bases; bases with no gene match: 3. The CDR3 loop spans 13 amino acids.

CDR3 DNA: TGCGCCAGCAGCCCAGTCGTAAGGGACATTGTCTACGAGCAGTACTTC. Translating gives CASSPVVRDIVYEQYF. The chain combines TRBV4-1 with TRBJ2-7; D possibly corresponds to TRBD1 (6 bases). Deletions cut 4 bases from V and 3 bases from J, with 19 bases between. This CDR3 has 16 amino acids. Germline assignment: CDR1 MGHRA and CDR2 YSYEKL.

The chain combines TRBV19 with TRBJ2-5; 7 positions agree with TRBD2. The CDR3 is made up of 15 amino acids. V shed 2 bases and J 4 bases; nucleotides not matched to a gene: 7. Germline loops: CDR1 LNHDA, CDR2 SQIVND (reference sequence). The CDR3, as DNA: TGTGCCAGTAGTATATTGGCGGGAGCGGGAGAGACCCAGTACTTC. Translated, it gives CASSILAGAGETQYF.

This clone has a handful of counts. This chain joins TRBV5-5 and TRBJ1-4, with 8 bases lining up with TRBD1. The CDR3 sequence is 16 residues long. CDR1 and CDR2 from the germline V gene are SGHKS and YYEKEE (reference sequence). Trimming at V came to 0 bases and at J to 3 bases, leaving 4 bases not matched to a gene. Here the CDR3 DNA reads TGTGCCAGCAGCTTGGGGGACAGGACCTCTAATGAAAAACTGTTTTTT. As protein: CASSLGDRTSNEKLFF.

J is TRBJ1-1 and V is TRBV9; 9 bases map to TRBD1. The ends lost 5 bases at V and 5 bases at J; junction bases unmatched: 7. The CDR3 is made up of 14 amino acids. Germline-derived CDR1 and CDR2 are SGDLS and YYNGEE. The CDR3, as DNA: TGTGCCAGCAGTTCTGGAGGGACAGGGACTGAAGCTTTCTTT. Its translation is CASSSGGTGTEAFF.

This chain uses TRBV19 with TRBJ2-7, with 7 bases that match TRBD2. Per germline, CDR1 LNHDA and CDR2 SQIVND (reference sequence). This CDR3 contains 13 residues. The trim removed 5 bases at V and 2 bases at J, leaving 3 bases unmatched. The CDR3 sequence: CASSPGGTYEQYF. The CDR3 DNA reads as TGTGCCAGTAGTCCGGGAGGCACCTACGAGCAGTACTTC.

The chain combines TRBV2 with TRBJ2-1, with TRBD1 identical over 7 bases. The junction had 3 bases not matched to a gene; V was cut back by 5 bases and J by 8 bases. The CDR3 has 12 amino acids. From germline, CDR1 is SNHLY and CDR2 FYNNEI. CDR3 protein: CASSWDSDEQFF. The CDR3 coding sequence is TGTGCCAGCAGTTGGGACAGTGATGAGCAGTTCTTC. Full variable domain (remainder filled in from reference TRBV2 and TRBJ2-1): EPEVTQTPSHQVTQMGQEVILRCVPISNHLYFYWYRQILGQKVEFLVSFYNNEISEKSEIFDDQFSVERPDGSNFTLKIRSTKLEDSAMYFCASSWDSDEQFFGPGTRLTVL.

The J gene is TRBJ2-1, the V gene TRBV5-4; 8 bases fit TRBD2. This CDR3 is 14 amino acids long. Germline CDR1 reads SGHNT; CDR2 reads YYREEE (reference sequence). With 6 bases clipped from V and 5 bases from J, the junction kept 7 bases outside the gene matches. The CDR3 region has the DNA TGTGCCAGCACCACCGGGACTAGAGACAATGAGCAGTTCTTC. Amino acids: CASTTGTRDNEQFF.

The rearrangement uses TRBV2 and TRBJ2-7; 10 bases align to TRBD2. Germline V lookup: CDR1 SNHLY, CDR2 FYNNEI. The trim removed 10 bases at V and 0 bases at J, leaving 12 bases unmatched. This CDR3 is 16 amino acids long. CDR3 loop: CATPPGLADSSYEQYF. The CDR3 DNA is TGTGCCACCCCCCCCGGACTAGCGGATAGCTCCTACGAGCAGTACTTC.

This chain connects TRBV7-9 to TRBJ2-2, with TRBD1 matching 9 bases. Germline CDR1 SEHNR, CDR2 FQNEAQ (reference sequence). This CDR3 region has 15 residues. The V segment lost 1 base and the J segment 6 bases; nucleotides outside the gene matches: 3. CDR3 coding DNA: TGTGCCAGCAGCTTAGTGAGGACAGGGGCCGGGGAGCTGTTTTTT. It yields the protein CASSLVRTGAGELFF.

V usage is TRBV20-1 and J usage is TRBJ1-2, with D unresolved. Trimming pared 5 bases from V and 2 bases from J, leaving 6 bases between. Germline V gene data show CDR1 as DFQATT and CDR2 as SNEGSKA (reference sequence). This CDR3 has 11 amino acids. The CDR3 nucleotides read TGCAGTGCTGCCGGGAACTATGGCTACACCTTC. This encodes CSAAGNYGYTF.

This chain joins TRBV6-1 and TRBJ2-5; D may be TRBD2 (6 bases). The DNA end favors TRBJ2-7, so the J call may be wrong. Per the germline V gene, CDR1 is MNHNS and CDR2 is SASEGT. The CDR3 is 15 residues long. CDR3 nucleotides: TGTGCCAGCAGTGAATTGGGCGGGGCGCCCTACGAGCAGTACTTC. The encoded protein is CASSELGGAPYEQYF.

J is TRBJ2-3 and V is TRBV7-3, with 7 bases matching TRBD2. The CDR3 extends over 18 amino acids. V shed 0 bases and J 0 bases; nucleotides not matched to a gene: 9. Germline CDR1 is SGHTA and CDR2 is FQGTGA. CDR3 in amino acids: CASSLTASAGASTDTQYF. The CDR3 DNA follows: TGTGCCAGCAGCTTAACGGCGTCGGCGGGAGCTAGCACAGATACGCAGTATTTT.

The V call is TRBV5-1, the J call TRBJ2-1; 7 nucleotides align to TRBD1. J lost 10 bases, V lost 3 bases, and 7 bases had no gene match. The CDR3 is 13 amino acids. The germline CDR1 and CDR2 sequences are SGHRS and YFSETQ. For the CDR3, the DNA is TGCGCCAGCAGCTCCTCACAGGGGACGGAGCAGTTCTTC. Translating it yields CASSSSQGTEQFF.

V usage is TRBV5-1 and J usage is TRBJ1-2; no firm D call. CDR1 SGHRS and CDR2 YFSETQ come from the germline V gene. The CDR3 is 11 amino acids. Between the trimmed V and J ends, which lost 0 bases and 6 bases, there was a span of 3 bases. CDR3 protein: CASSLADGYTF. In nucleotides, the CDR3 is TGCGCCAGCAGCTTGGCCGATGGCTACACCTTC.

This clone was picked up a small number of times. V gene TRBV28 combines with J gene TRBJ1-1; 7 bases line up with TRBD1. Germline V CDR1 and CDR2: MDHEN, SYDVKM. The CDR3 is 15 residues long. The trim removed 5 bases at V and 10 bases at J, leaving 16 bases unmatched. The CDR3 coding sequence is TGTGCCAGCAGTCTCACCGGGGGACAGTTATACCCAGCTTTCTTT. Protein sequence: CASSLTGGQLYPAFF.

The rearrangement links TRBV7-9 to TRBJ1-3; D is perhaps TRBD1 (5 bases). Germline V gene data show CDR1 as SEHNR and CDR2 as FQNEAQ (reference sequence). V was pared by 6 bases and J by 2 bases, with 17 bases between. CDR3 size: 16 residues. The CDR3 loop reads CASSQSGGVTGNTIYF. In DNA, the CDR3 is TGTGCCAGCAGTCAAAGCGGGGGGGTCACTGGAAACACCATATATTTT.

In DNA, the CDR3 is TGTGCCAGCTCCCCAGGACAGGGGTGGGGGACTGAAGCTTTCTTT. The encoded protein is CASSPGQGWGTEAFF. V usage is TRBV7-3 and J usage is TRBJ1-1; TRBD1 matches at 9 bases. The CDR3 length is 15 residues. The V and J ends lost 8 bases and 5 bases, in that order; junction bases with no gene match: 12. Germline lookup yields CDR1 SGHTA and CDR2 FQGTGA.

This chain connects TRBV15 to TRBJ2-5; possibly TRBD1 for D (7 bases). CDR3 size: 13 residues. Germline assignment: CDR1 LNHNV and CDR2 YYDKDF (reference sequence). V was shortened by 5 bases and J by 5 bases, with 12 bases between the two germline ends. DNA of the CDR3: TGTGCCACCAGCGGCCAGGGGGGTGAGACCCAGTACTTC. It yields the protein CATSGQGGETQYF.

The J gene is TRBJ1-1, the V gene TRBV9; D is uncertain. V lost 0 bases and J lost 1, with 7 bases in between. The CDR3 is 14 amino acids. Germline CDR1 is SGDLS and CDR2 is YYNGEE. CDR3 amino acids: CASSVASRNTEAFF. The CDR3 DNA is TGTGCCAGCAGCGTAGCTTCGCGGAACACTGAAGCTTTCTTT.

V and J are TRBV27 and TRBJ2-5, with 14 bases aligning to TRBD2. This CDR3 spans 16 amino acids. The trim removed 4 bases at V and 11 bases at J, leaving 12 bases unmatched. The germline CDR1 and CDR2 sequences are MNHEY and SMNVEV (reference sequence). The CDR3 region has the DNA TGTGCCAGCAGTTCCCTCGGGACTAGCGGGAGCGGAAAGCAGTACTTC. Translation gives CASSSLGTSGSGKQYF.

This clone was observed a handful of times. The J gene is TRBJ2-1, the V gene TRBV5-6; D is possibly TRBD2 (6 bases). Trimming took 5 bases from V and 4 from J, leaving 16 bases between them. In germline, CDR1 is SGHDT, CDR2 YYEEEE. The length of the CDR3 is 15 residues. The CDR3 DNA reads as TGTGCCAGCAGTTACCGGGACTTCCCATACAATGAGCAGTTCTTC. Its protein product is CASSYRDFPYNEQFF.

This clone has just a few counts. The chain employs TRBV19 and TRBJ1-3; 7 nucleotides agree with TRBD1. The length of the CDR3 is 13 residues. CDR1 LNHDA and CDR2 SQIVND come from the germline V gene (reference sequence). J lost 6 bases, V lost 10 bases, and 9 bases had no gene match. The CDR3 sequence is CATTSQGENTIYF. The CDR3 DNA sequence: TGTGCCACCACCAGCCAGGGGGAAAACACCATATATTTT. The variable domain in full, completed from reference TRBV19 and TRBJ1-3, reads DGGITQSPKYLFRKEGQNVTLSCEQNLNHDAMYWYRQDPGQGLRLIYYSQIVNDFQKGDIAEGYSVSREKKESFPLTVTSAQKNPTAFYLCATTSQGENTIYFGEGSWLTVV.

This chain uses TRBV9 with TRBJ1-1, with D hard to call. V gave up 3 bases and J gave up 0 bases, with 12 bases separating them. The CDR3 sequence is 15 residues long. Looked up from germline, CDR1 is SGDLS and CDR2 is YYNGEE. The CDR3 nucleotides read TGTGCCAGCAGCGCCCAAATGGCCCTGAACACTGAAGCTTTCTTT. Translated: CASSAQMALNTEAFF.

This chain links TRBV11-2 with TRBJ2-3, with 8 bases matching TRBD2. This CDR3 comprises 15 residues. Trimming removed 6 bases from V and 0 bases from J; junction bases left unmatched: 5. CDR1 and CDR2 from the germline V gene are SGHAT and FQNNGV. The chain's CDR3 is CASSQSSGSTDTQYF. For the CDR3, the DNA is TGTGCCAGCAGTCAATCTAGCGGGAGCACAGATACGCAGTATTTT.

The gene calls are TRBV7-3 and TRBJ1-3; D is undetermined. CDR1 and CDR2 from the germline V gene are SGHTA and FQGTGA. Trimming took 2 bases from V and 0 from J, leaving 11 bases between them. This CDR3 has 16 residues. CDR3 sequence: CASSLGAASSGNTIYF. CDR3 DNA sequence: TGTGCCAGCAGCTTAGGCGCGGCTAGCTCTGGAAACACCATATATTTT.

V and J are TRBV7-2 and TRBJ2-7, with 9 bases identical to TRBD1. From germline, CDR1 is SGHTA and CDR2 FQGNSA. CDR3 size: 14 residues. V shed 5 bases and J 3 bases; nucleotides not matched to a gene: 5. CDR3 loop: CASSPRQGGYEQYF. CDR3 DNA: TGTGCCAGCAGCCCGCGACAGGGGGGCTACGAGCAGTACTTC.

The chain links TRBV19 to TRBJ2-2, with 9 bases identical to TRBD1. Germline V lookup: CDR1 LNHDA, CDR2 SQIVND (reference sequence). The CDR3 is made up of 16 amino acids. Trimming took 7 bases from V and 1 from J; bases not matched to a gene: 7. The CDR3 DNA follows: TGTGCCAGTACTACAGGGGGCCCGCAGAACACCGGGGAGCTGTTTTTT. Amino acids: CASTTGGPQNTGELFF.

V usage is TRBV29-1 and J usage is TRBJ1-2; 9 bases agree with TRBD1. Per germline, CDR1 SQVTM and CDR2 ANQGSEA. V lost 1 base and J lost 7; bases outside the gene matches: 7. The CDR3 is 14 residues long. The CDR3 is CSVEAGGQGAGYTF. The CDR3 nucleotides read TGCAGCGTTGAAGCAGGGGGACAGGGAGCTGGCTACACCTTC.

The V gene is TRBV11-2, the J gene TRBJ1-1, with 8 bases identical to TRBD1. CDR1 is SGHAT and CDR2 is FQNNGV in the germline V gene. V lost 5 bases to trimming and J lost 3 bases; unmatched junction nucleotides: 5. The CDR3 consists of 14 residues. The CDR3 region is CASSPGTGDTEAFF. CDR3 bases: TGTGCCAGCAGCCCCGGGACAGGAGACACTGAAGCTTTCTTT.

The rearrangement joins TRBV4-2 to TRBJ2-7; 7 bases are a match to TRBD2. In germline, CDR1 is LGHNA, CDR2 YNFKEQ. CDR3 length: 16 amino acids. J lost 6 bases, V lost 0 bases, and 11 bases had no gene match. In DNA, the CDR3 is TGTGCCAGCAGCCAAGAGGGTGGCGGGAGACCGTTCGAGCAGTACTTC. Translation: CASSQEGGGRPFEQYF.